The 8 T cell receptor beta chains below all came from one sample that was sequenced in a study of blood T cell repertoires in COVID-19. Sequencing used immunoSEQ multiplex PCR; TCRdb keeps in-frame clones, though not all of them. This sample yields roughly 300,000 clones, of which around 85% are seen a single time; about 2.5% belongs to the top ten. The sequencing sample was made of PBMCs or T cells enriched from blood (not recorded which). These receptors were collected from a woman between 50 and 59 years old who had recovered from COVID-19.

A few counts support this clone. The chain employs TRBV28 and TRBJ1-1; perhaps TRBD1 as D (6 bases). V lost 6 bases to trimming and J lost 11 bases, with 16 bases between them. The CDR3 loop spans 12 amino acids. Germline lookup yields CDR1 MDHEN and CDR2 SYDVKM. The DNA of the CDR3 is TGTGCCAGCAGGGTAACAGGGAGGGTCGCTTTCTTT. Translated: CASRVTGRVAFF.

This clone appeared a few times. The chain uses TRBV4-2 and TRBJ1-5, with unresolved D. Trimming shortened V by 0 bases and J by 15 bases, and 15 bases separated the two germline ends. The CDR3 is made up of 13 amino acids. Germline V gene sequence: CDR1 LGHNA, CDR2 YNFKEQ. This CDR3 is CASSQEIEGLVHF. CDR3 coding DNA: TGTGCCAGCAGCCAAGAAATAGAGGGTCTGGTGCATTTT.

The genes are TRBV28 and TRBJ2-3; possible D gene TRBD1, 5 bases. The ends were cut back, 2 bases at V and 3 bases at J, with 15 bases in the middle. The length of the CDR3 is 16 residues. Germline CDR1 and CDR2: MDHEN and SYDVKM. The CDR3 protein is CASSLNRQGFTDTQYF. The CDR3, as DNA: TGTGCCAGCAGTTTAAATCGGCAGGGTTTTACAGATACGCAGTATTTT.

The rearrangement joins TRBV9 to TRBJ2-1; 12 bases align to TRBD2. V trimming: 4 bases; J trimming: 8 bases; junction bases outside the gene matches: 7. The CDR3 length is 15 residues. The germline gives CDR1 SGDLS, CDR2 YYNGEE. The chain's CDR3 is CASSPKTSGSHEQFF. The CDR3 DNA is TGTGCCAGCAGCCCAAAGACTAGCGGGAGCCATGAGCAGTTCTTC. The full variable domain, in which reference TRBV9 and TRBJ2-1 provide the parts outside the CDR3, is DSGVTQTPKHLITATGQRVTLRCSPRSGDLSVYWYQQSLDQGLQFLIQYYNGEERAKGNILERFSAQQFPDLHSELNLSSLELGDSALYFCASSPKTSGSHEQFFGPGTRLTVL.

The CDR3 reads CASSLGPNLDTIYF. CDR3 in DNA: TGTGCCAGCAGCTTAGGCCCCAACTTAGACACCATATATTTT. This chain links TRBV7-9 with TRBJ1-3; D is undetermined. From germline, CDR1 is SEHNR and CDR2 FQNEAQ (reference sequence). The CDR3 is made up of 14 amino acids. Trimming pared 1 base from V and 8 bases from J, leaving 12 bases between.

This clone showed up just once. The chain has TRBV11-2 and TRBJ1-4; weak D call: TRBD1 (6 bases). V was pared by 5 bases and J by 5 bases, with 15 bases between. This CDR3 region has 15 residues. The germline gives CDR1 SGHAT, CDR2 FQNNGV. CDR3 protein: CASSNGQTPNEKLFF. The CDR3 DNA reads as TGTGCCAGCAGCAATGGACAGACCCCAAATGAAAAACTGTTTTTT.

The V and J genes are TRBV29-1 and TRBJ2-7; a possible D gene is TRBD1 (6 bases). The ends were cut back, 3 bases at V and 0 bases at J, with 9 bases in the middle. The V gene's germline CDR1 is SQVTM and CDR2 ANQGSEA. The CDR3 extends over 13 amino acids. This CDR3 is CSVDTGSSYEQYF. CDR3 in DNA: TGCAGCGTTGACACAGGGTCCTCCTACGAGCAGTACTTC.

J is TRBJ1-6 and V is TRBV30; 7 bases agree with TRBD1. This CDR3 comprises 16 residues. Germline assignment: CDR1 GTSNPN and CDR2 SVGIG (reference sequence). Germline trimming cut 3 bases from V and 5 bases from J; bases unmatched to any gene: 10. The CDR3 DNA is TGTGCCTGGAGACCAGGGGGTGTTTCAAATAATTCACCCCTCCACTTT. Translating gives CAWRPGGVSNNSPLHF.